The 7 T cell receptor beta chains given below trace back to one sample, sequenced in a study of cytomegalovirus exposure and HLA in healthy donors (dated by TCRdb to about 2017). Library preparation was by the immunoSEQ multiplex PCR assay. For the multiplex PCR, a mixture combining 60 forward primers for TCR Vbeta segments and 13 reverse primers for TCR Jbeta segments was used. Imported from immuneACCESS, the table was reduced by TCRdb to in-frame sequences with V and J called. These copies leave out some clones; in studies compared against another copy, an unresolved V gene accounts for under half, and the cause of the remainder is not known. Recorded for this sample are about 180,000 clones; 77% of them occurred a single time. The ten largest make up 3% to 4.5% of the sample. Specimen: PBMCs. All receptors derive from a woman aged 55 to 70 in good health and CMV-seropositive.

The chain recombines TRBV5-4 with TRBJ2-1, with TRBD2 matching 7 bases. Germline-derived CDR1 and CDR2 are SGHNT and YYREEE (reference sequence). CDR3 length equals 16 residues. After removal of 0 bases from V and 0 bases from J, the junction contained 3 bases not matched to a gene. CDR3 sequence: CASSLAGGASYNEQFF. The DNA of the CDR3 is TGTGCCAGCAGCTTGGCGGGGGGTGCCTCCTACAATGAGCAGTTCTTC.

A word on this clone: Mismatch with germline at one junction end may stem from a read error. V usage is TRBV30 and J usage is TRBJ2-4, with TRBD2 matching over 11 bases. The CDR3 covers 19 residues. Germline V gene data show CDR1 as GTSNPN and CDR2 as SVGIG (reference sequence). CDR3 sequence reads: CAWSPLGLAGGLAKNSQYF. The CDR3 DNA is TGTGCCTGGAGTCCCCTAGGGCTAGCGGGAGGCCTAGCCAAAAACAGTCAGTACTTC.

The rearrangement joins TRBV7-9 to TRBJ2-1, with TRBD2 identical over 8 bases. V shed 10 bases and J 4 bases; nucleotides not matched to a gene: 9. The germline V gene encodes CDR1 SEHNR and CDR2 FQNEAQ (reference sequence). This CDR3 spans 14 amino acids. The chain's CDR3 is CATPGEREYNEQFF. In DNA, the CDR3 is TGTGCCACCCCGGGAGAGCGGGAGTACAATGAGCAGTTCTTC.

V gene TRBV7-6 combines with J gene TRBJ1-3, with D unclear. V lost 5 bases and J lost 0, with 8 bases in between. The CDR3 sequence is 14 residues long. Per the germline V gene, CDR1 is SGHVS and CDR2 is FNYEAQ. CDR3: CASSHPGSGNTIYF. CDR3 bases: TGTGCCAGCAGCCACCCCGGCTCTGGAAACACCATATATTTT. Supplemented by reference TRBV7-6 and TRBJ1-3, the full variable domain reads GAGVSQSPRYKVTKRGQDVALRCDPISGHVSLYWYRQALGQGPEFLTYFNYEAQQDKSGLPNDRFSAERPEGSISTLTIQRTEQRDSAMYRCASSHPGSGNTIYFGEGSWLTVV.

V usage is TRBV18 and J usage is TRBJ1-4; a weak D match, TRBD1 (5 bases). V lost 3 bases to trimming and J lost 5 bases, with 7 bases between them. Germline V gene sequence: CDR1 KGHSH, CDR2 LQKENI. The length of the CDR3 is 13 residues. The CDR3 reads CASSPRQNEKLFF. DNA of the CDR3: TGTGCCAGCTCACCGCGACAGAATGAAAAACTGTTTTTT.

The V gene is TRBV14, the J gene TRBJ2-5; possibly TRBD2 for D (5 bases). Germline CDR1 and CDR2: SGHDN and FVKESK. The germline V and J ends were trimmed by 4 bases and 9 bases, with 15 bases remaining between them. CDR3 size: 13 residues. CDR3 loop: CASSPDWGRAQYF. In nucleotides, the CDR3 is TGTGCCAGCAGCCCGGACTGGGGTCGGGCCCAGTACTTC.

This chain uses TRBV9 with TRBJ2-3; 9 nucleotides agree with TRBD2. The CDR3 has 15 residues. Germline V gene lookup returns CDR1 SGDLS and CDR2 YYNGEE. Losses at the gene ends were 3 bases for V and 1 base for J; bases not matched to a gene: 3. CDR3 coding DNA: TGTGCCAGCAGCGATAGCGGGGGCCGCACAGATACGCAGTATTTT. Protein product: CASSDSGGRTDTQYF.